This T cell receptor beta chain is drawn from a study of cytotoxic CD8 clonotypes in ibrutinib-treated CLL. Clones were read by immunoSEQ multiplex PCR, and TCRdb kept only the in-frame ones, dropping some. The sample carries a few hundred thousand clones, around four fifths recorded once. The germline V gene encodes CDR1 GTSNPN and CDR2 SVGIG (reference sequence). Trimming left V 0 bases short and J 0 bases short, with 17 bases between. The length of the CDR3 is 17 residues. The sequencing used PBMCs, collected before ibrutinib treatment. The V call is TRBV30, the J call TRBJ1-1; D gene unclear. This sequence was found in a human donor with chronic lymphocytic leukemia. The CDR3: CAWSVPGYIKLNTEAFF. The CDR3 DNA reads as TGTGCCTGGAGTGTACCGGGGTACATCAAACTGAACACTGAAGCTTTCTTT. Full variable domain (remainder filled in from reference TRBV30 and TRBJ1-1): SQTIHQWPATLVQPVGSPLSLECTVEGTSNPNLYWYRQAAGRGLQLLFYSVGIGQISSEVPQNLSASRPQDRQFILSSKKLLLSDSGFYLCAWSVPGYIKLNTEAFFGQGTRLTVV.